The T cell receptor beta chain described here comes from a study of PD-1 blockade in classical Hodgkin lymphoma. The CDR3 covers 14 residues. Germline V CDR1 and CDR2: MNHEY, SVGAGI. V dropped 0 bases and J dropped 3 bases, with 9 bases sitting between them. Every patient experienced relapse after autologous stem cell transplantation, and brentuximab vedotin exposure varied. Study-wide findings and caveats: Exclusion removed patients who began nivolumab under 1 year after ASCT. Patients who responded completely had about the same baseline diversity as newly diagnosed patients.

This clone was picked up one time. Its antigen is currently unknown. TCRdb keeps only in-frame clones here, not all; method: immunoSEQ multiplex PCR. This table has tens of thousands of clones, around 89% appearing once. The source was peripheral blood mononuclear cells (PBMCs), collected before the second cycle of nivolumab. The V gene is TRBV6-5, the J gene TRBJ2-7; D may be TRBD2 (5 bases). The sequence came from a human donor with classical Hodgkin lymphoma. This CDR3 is CASSYSEDYYEQYF. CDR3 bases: TGTGCCAGCAGTTACTCGGAGGATTACTACGAGCAGTACTTC.